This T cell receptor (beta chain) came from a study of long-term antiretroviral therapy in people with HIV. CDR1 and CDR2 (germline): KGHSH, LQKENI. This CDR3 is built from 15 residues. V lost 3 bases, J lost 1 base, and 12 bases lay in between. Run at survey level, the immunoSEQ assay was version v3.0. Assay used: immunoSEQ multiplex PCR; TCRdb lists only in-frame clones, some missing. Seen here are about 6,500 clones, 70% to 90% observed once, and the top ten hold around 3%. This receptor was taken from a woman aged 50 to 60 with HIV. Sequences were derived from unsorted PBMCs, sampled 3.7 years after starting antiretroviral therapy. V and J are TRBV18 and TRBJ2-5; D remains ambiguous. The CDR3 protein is CASSPYTGFQETQYF. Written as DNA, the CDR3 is TGTGCCAGCTCACCCTACACGGGTTTCCAAGAGACCCAGTACTTC.